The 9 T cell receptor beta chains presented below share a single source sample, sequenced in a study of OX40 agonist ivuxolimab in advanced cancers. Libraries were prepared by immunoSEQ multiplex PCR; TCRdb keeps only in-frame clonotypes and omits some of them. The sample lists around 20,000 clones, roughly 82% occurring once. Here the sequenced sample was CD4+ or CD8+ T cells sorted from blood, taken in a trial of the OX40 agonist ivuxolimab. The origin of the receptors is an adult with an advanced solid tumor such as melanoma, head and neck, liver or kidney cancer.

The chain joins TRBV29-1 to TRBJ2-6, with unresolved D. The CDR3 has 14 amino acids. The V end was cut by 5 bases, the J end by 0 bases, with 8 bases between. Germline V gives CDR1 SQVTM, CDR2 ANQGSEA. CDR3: CSVSVTSGANVLTF. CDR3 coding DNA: TGCAGCGTTTCAGTTACCTCTGGGGCCAACGTCCTGACTTTC. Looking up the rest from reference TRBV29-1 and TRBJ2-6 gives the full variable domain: SAVISQKPSRDICQRGTSLTIQCQVDSQVTMMFWYRQQPGQSLTLIATANQGSEATYESGFVIDKFPISRPNLTFSTLTVSNMSPEDSSIYLCSVSVTSGANVLTFGAGSRLTVL.

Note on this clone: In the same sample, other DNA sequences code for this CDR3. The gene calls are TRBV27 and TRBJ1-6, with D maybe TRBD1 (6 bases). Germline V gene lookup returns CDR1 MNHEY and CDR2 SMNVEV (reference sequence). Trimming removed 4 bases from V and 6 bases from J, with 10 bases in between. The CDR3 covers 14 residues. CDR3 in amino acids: CASSSGQSNSPLHF. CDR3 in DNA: TGTGCCAGCAGTTCAGGACAGAGTAATTCACCCCTCCACTTT.

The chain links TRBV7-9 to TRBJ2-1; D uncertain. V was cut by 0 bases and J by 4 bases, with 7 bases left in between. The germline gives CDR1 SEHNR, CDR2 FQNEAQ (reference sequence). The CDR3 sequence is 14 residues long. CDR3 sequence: CASSLAPGYNEQFF. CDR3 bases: TGTGCCAGCAGCTTAGCGCCTGGGTACAATGAGCAGTTCTTC.

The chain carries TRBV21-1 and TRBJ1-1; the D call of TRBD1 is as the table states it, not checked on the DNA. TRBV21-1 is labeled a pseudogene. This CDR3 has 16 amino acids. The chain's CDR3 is CASSGGQGARNTEAFF. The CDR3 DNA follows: TGTGCCAGCAGCGGGGGACAGGGGGCGAGGAACACTGAAGCTTTCTTT.

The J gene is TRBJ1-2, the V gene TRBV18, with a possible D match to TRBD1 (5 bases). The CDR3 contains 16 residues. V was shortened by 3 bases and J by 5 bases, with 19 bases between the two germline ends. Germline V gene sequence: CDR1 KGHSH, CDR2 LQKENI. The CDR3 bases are TGTGCCAGCTCACCTGAAGAGGGACGATGGAGATATGGCTACACCTTC. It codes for CASSPEEGRWRYGYTF.

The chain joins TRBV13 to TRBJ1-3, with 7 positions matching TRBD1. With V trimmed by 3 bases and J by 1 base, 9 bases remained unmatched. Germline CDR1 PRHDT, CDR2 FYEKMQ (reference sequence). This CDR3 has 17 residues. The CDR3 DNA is TGTGCCAGCAGCTTGAGCGGCAGGGGGGCTTCTGGAAACACCATATATTTT. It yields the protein CASSLSGRGASGNTIYF.

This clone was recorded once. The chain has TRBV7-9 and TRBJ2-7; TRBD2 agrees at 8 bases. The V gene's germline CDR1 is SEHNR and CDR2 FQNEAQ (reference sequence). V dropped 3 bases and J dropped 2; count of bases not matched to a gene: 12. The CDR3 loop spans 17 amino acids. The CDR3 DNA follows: TGTGCCAGCAGCTTTGTCCCATTACTAGCGGAGGCCTACGAGCAGTACTTC. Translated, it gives CASSFVPLLAEAYEQYF. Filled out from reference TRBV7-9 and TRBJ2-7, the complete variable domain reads DTGVSQNPRHKITKRGQNVTFRCDPISEHNRLYWYRQTLGQGPEFLTYFQNEAQLEKSRLLSDRFSAERPKGSFSTLEIQRTEQGDSAMYLCASSFVPLLAEAYEQYFGPGTRLTVT.

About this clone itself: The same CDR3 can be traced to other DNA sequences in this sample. Here the CDR3 reads CASSLEGNSNQPQHF. As DNA, the CDR3 is TGTGCCAGCAGCCTGGAGGGAAATAGCAATCAGCCCCAGCATTTT. The chain has TRBV7-8 and TRBJ1-5, with D unresolved. The ends were cut back, 5 bases at V and 0 bases at J, with 11 bases in the middle. The CDR3 is made up of 15 amino acids. Per germline, CDR1 SGHVS and CDR2 FQNEAQ. The full variable domain, with the rest looked up from reference TRBV7-8 and TRBJ1-5, is GAGVSQSPRYKVAKRGQDVALRCDPISGHVSLFWYQQALGQGPEFLTYFQNEAQLDKSGLPSDRFFAERPEGSVSTLKIQRTQQEDSAVYLCASSLEGNSNQPQHFGDGTRLSIL.

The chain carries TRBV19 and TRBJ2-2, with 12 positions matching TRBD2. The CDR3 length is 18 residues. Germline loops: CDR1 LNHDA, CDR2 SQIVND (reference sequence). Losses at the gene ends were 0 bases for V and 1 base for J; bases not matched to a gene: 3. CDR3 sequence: CASSIDLAGGLNTGELFF. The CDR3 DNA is TGTGCCAGTAGTATAGATCTAGCGGGAGGGCTGAACACCGGGGAGCTGTTTTTT.